The clone carrying this T cell receptor (beta chain) was seen a few times. No antigen is known for it. The source of the sample is a study of T-cell memory formation after mild COVID-19. The CDR3 consists of 17 residues. Germline CDR1 SGHRS, CDR2 YFSETQ. The trim removed 3 bases at V and 8 bases at J, leaving 15 bases unmatched. Study-wide findings and caveats: Researchers found some responding clones in pre-infection memory, a sign that cross-reactive memory joined. A second wave expanding day 15 to 37 was CD4+-biased; contracting clones were balanced. Contracting CD4+ clones were located mainly in CM and EM, and CD8+ clones in EMRA.

From the 5' RACE reads, TCRdb called clonotypes with MiXCR, one entry per CDR3 protein. In the table there are under 400,000 distinct CDR3 sequences, more than 20% of which are singletons. V gene TRBV5-1 combines with J gene TRBJ2-4; 9 bases are a match to TRBD1. Sequenced input: PBMCs or a T cell subset sorted from them (not recorded which). This receptor was identified in an adult woman who had mild COVID-19 (a few samples of this study predate the infection). Cell type and time point are not known. The CDR3 protein is CASSSSLVGQGVDIQYF. In DNA, the CDR3 is TGCGCCAGCAGCTCTTCCCTCGTGGGACAGGGAGTGGACATTCAGTACTTC.